This T cell receptor beta chain was observed in a study of cytomegalovirus exposure and HLA in healthy donors. General study points: Per a prior analysis, the majority of TCR beta V segments were productive roughly 90% or roughly 30% of the time.

Germline assignment: CDR1 SNHLY and CDR2 FYNNEI. The length of the CDR3 is 14 residues. Trimming stripped 6 bases from V and 8 bases from J, with 19 bases between. Of note for this clone: Antigen specificity is unknown.

The PCR used 60 Vbeta and 13 Jbeta primers. Per the authors' pipeline: A follow-up analysis tallied tens of millions of unique TCR beta chains, roughly 9.9 million shared. The assay was immunoSEQ multiplex PCR, and TCRdb's table has in-frame clones only and misses some. That table furnishes V, J and clone size, whereas the DNA furnished D and trimming. Of under 120,000 clones listed, 55% to 65% are singletons. This sequence originates from a man aged 25-45 years in good health and CMV-seropositive. The sample taken for sequencing was PBMCs. The chain combines TRBV2 with TRBJ1-2; weak D call: TRBD1 (6 bases). The CDR3 region is CASRPSGGAQGYTF. Written as DNA, the CDR3 is TGTGCCAGCAGACCCTCGGGGGGGGCGCAGGGCTACACCTTC.